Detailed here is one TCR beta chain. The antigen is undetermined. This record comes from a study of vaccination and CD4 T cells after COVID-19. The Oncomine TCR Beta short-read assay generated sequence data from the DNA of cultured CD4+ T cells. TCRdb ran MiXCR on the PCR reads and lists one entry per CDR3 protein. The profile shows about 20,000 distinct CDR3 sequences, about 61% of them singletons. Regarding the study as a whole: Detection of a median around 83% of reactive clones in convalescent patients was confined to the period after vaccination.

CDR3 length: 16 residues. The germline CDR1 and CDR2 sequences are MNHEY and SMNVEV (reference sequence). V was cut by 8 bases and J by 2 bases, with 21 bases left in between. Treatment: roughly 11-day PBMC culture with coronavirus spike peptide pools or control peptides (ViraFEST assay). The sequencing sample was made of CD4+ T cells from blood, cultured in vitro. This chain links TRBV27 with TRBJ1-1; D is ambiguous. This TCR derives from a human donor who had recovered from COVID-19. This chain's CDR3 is CASSQRLKDLNTEAFF. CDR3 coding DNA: TGTGCCAGCTCACAGAGGCTTAAGGACTTAAACACTGAAGCTTTCTTT.